Reported below is one TCR beta chain. The data originate from a study of blood T cell repertoires in COVID-19. Study overall: Both acute and convalescent COVID-19 samples were obtained from the United States, Italy and Spain.

Trimming removed 6 bases from V and 7 bases from J, with 10 bases in between. Germline loops: CDR1 MDHEN, CDR2 SYDVKM. The CDR3 loop spans 11 amino acids. Per the original methods: How many nucleated cells were present was estimated from reference gene primer amplification. The assay was immunoSEQ multiplex PCR, and TCRdb's table has in-frame clones only and misses some. V, J and clone size are taken as reported in that table, and D and trimming were inferred from the DNA itself. The table records 220,000 or so clones, about 90% of them present only once. The Seattle patients, enrolled during active infection, were followed longitudinally.

The receptor's source is a man in his 60s with COVID-19, enrolled during active disease. Sequences were obtained from peripheral blood. The chain recombines TRBV28 with TRBJ2-7; D perhaps matches TRBD2 (7 bases). The CDR3 loop reads CASRKGGEQYF. The CDR3 DNA reads as TGTGCCAGCAGGAAGGGGGGGGAGCAGTACTTC.